The 3 T cell receptor beta chains listed next were all sequenced from one sample in a study of beta chain features in type 1 diabetes. The sequenced template was cDNA made from the entire isolated RNA. Clones were read by immunoSEQ multiplex PCR, and TCRdb kept only the in-frame ones, dropping some. Seen here are 300,000 to 350,000 clones, approximately 8% observed once, and the top ten hold 0.44%. Sequenced: central memory CD4+ T cells from blood. These TCRs come from a woman aged 18-29 years in good health.

This clone turned up a few times. CDR3 sequence: CASSQDRVGTEAFF. DNA for the CDR3: TGTGCCAGCAGTCAAGACAGGGTGGGCACTGAAGCTTTCTTT. The genes are TRBV28 and TRBJ1-1; 7 bases line up with TRBD1. The CDR3 totals 14 residues. V shed 5 bases and J 4 bases; nucleotides not matched to a gene: 7. Germline CDR1 is MDHEN and CDR2 is SYDVKM.

Remarks on this clone: Only one base separates this from a far larger clonotype, so it likely reflects a read error. Other DNA sequences within the sample encode an identical CDR3. The rearrangement links TRBV7-2 to TRBJ2-7; D possibly corresponds to TRBD2 (5 bases). V was pared by 1 base and J by 4 bases, with 8 bases between. The CDR3 extends over 13 amino acids. CDR1 and CDR2 from the germline V gene are SGHTA and FQGNSA. The CDR3 DNA reads TGTGCCAGCAGCTTAGTACGCGGGTACGAGCAGTACTTC. Translated, it gives CASSLVRGYEQYF.

For this clone: The sample has other DNA sequences that encode this CDR3 too. The chain recombines TRBV2 with TRBJ2-1, with a weak D call TRBD2 (5 bases). CDR3 size: 14 residues. The V gene's germline CDR1 is SNHLY and CDR2 FYNNEI. V was pared by 6 bases and J by 0 bases, with 9 bases between. CDR3 sequence reads: CASRRGSSYNEQFF. In nucleotides, the CDR3 is TGTGCCAGCAGGCGTGGGAGCTCCTACAATGAGCAGTTCTTC.